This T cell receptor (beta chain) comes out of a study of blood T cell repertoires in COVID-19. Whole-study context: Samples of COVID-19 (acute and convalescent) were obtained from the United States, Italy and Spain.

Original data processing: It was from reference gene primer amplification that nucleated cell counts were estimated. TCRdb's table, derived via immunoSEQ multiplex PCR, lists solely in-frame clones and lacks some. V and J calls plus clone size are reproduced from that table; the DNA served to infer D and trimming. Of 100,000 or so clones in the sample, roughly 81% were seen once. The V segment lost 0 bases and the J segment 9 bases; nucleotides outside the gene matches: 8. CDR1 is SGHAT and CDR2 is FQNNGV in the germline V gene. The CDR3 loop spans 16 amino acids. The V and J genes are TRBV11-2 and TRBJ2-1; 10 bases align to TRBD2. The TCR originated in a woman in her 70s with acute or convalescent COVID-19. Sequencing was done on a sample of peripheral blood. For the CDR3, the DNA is TGTGCCAGCAGCTTAGATATTCTAGCGGGGGAGGGTGAGCAGTTCTTC. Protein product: CASSLDILAGEGEQFF.